These 11 T cell receptor beta chains share one sample of origin, sequenced in a study of blood T cells in healthy people across ages. A sample-barcoded 5' primer and a J-beta primer mix were used in a second PCR of roughly 6 to 11 cycles. TCRdb re-called the 5' RACE reads through MiXCR, storing one row per CDR3 protein. The sample records about 1,500,000 distinct CDR3 sequences, 25% to 30% being singletons. Sequenced input: blood. Receptors originate from a woman aged 25 to 45 in good health.

A few counts support this clonotype. This sequence joins TRBV11-2 and TRBJ2-2; 8 bases align to TRBD1. V lost 2 bases and J lost 8; bases outside the gene matches: 10. The CDR3 length is 16 residues. In germline, CDR1 is SGHAT, CDR2 FQNNGV. The CDR3 protein is CASSLLGQAAGGELFF. As DNA, the CDR3 is TGTGCCAGCAGCTTACTGGGACAGGCGGCAGGAGGGGAGCTGTTTTTT.

There are many counts of this clonotype. The gene calls are TRBV11-1 and TRBJ2-1; 7 nucleotides align to TRBD2. With V trimmed by 7 bases and J by 6 bases, 15 bases remained unmatched. Germline V gene lookup returns CDR1 SGHAT and CDR2 FQDESV (reference sequence). The CDR3 is 16 residues long. In nucleotides, the CDR3 is TGTGCCAGCACCACTCCCGGTGCTAGCGGAGCCAATGAGCAGTTCTTC. Protein sequence: CASTTPGASGANEQFF.

Concerning this clonotype itself: A much larger clone is a single base away; this may be a read error. This chain's CDR3 is CAGSVGGANVLTF. CDR3 DNA sequence: TGTGCCGGCAGCGTAGGTGGGGCCAACGTCCTGACTTTC. The rearrangement uses TRBV9 and TRBJ2-6; D remains ambiguous. The CDR3 runs to 13 residues. Germline lookup yields CDR1 SGDLS and CDR2 YYNGEE.

The rearrangement joins TRBV11-2 to TRBJ2-1; 8 nucleotides match TRBD2. Germline V gene sequence: CDR1 SGHAT, CDR2 FQNNGV. V lost 8 bases, J lost 9 bases, and 15 bases stayed unmatched. The CDR3 runs 15 residues. The CDR3 DNA sequence: TGTGCCAGCGGCCTGAATAGCGGGAAGCGCACTGAGCAGTTCTTC. The encoded protein is CASGLNSGKRTEQFF.

This clonotype was recorded once. The rearrangement links TRBV20-1 to TRBJ1-4; the match to TRBD1 covers 10 bases. Germline CDR1 reads DFQATT; CDR2 reads SNEGSKA (reference sequence). J lost 7 bases, V lost 5 bases, and 4 bases had no gene match. The CDR3 is 13 amino acids. The CDR3 spells CSAEGQGSEKLFF. The CDR3 DNA is TGCAGTGCTGAGGGACAGGGGAGTGAAAAACTGTTTTTT.

This clonotype was seen a few times. The rearrangement uses TRBV27 and TRBJ2-7, with D perhaps TRBD2 (6 bases). Germline V CDR1 and CDR2: MNHEY, SMNVEV (reference sequence). This CDR3 contains 15 residues. V was shortened by 0 bases and J by 4 bases, with 13 bases between the two germline ends. CDR3 sequence (DNA): TGTGCCAGCAGTTTATCGGGGCAGGCGGGATACGAGCAGTACTTC. Translated, it gives CASSLSGQAGYEQYF.

Only a few counts were recorded for this clonotype. The rearrangement uses TRBV7-9 and TRBJ2-7; D unclear. CDR1 and CDR2 (germline): SEHNR, FQNEAQ (reference sequence). The CDR3 has 13 amino acids. V lost 1 base and J 6 bases, leaving 10 bases between the germline ends. CDR3 protein: CASSLGVPLEQYF. Written as DNA, the CDR3 is TGTGCCAGCAGCTTAGGGGTGCCCCTCGAGCAGTACTTC. Complete variable domain (other parts from reference TRBV7-9 and TRBJ2-7): DTGVSQNPRHKITKRGQNVTFRCDPISEHNRLYWYRQTLGQGPEFLTYFQNEAQLEKSRLLSDRFSAERPKGSFSTLEIQRTEQGDSAMYLCASSLGVPLEQYFGPGTRLTVT.

This clonotype was recorded a few times. V usage is TRBV6-1 and J usage is TRBJ2-3; D uncertain. V gave up 4 bases and J gave up 2 bases, with 10 bases separating them. The CDR3 contains 14 residues. The germline CDR1 and CDR2 sequences are MNHNS and SASEGT. CDR3 sequence reads: CASSARPYTDTQYF. As DNA, the CDR3 is TGTGCCAGCAGTGCGCGGCCTTACACAGATACGCAGTATTTT.

The chain combines TRBV6-5 with TRBJ1-5, with TRBD1 identical over 9 bases. CDR1 MNHEY and CDR2 SVGAGI come from the germline V gene. The CDR3 covers 14 residues. V was clipped by 5 bases and J by 7 bases; unmatched bases: 6. The chain's CDR3 is CASSETGGRQPQHF. CDR3 nucleotides: TGTGCCAGCAGTGAGACAGGGGGGAGGCAGCCCCAGCATTTT.

With regard to this clonotype: One end of the junction does not line up with germline, which may come from a read error. This chain joins TRBV7-9 and TRBJ2-5, with 10 positions matching TRBD2. The germline gives CDR1 SEHNR, CDR2 FQNEAQ (reference sequence). This CDR3 comprises 14 residues. In nucleotides, the CDR3 is TGTGCCAGCAGTTTACTAGCGGGGCAAGAGACCCAGGACTTC. Translating it yields CASSLLAGQETQDF.

In this sample, this clonotype turned up many times. V is TRBV5-5 and J is TRBJ1-2; D ambiguous. The germline V and J ends were trimmed by 4 bases and 0 bases, with 10 bases remaining between them. Germline CDR1 SGHKS, CDR2 YYEKEE (reference sequence). The CDR3 runs to 14 residues. This CDR3 is CASSREGSNYGYTF. As DNA, the CDR3 is TGTGCCAGCAGCCGAGAAGGATCTAACTATGGCTACACCTTC.